Shown below are 7 T cell receptor beta chains from a single sample sequenced in a study of beta chain features in type 1 diabetes. The authors reverse transcribed all of the isolated RNA, so sequencing captured expressed TCRB transcripts. Libraries were prepared by immunoSEQ multiplex PCR; TCRdb keeps only in-frame clonotypes and omits some of them. Found here are around 400,000 clones, around 15% of them singletons; the top ten hold roughly 0.017%. The material sequenced was naive CD4+ T cells from blood. These receptors all stem from a woman between 18 and 29 years old in good health.

There are a few counts of this clone. V and J are TRBV4-2 and TRBJ2-3, with D possibly TRBD1 on 5 matching bases. The CDR3 has 16 residues. CDR1 and CDR2 (germline): LGHNA, YNFKEQ. V was cut by 0 bases and J by 0 bases, with 10 bases left in between. The CDR3 here is CASSQDGQGSTDTQYF. The CDR3 nucleotides read TGTGCCAGCAGCCAAGATGGGCAGGGAAGCACAGATACGCAGTATTTT.

In its sample, this clone was seen a few times. This rearrangement joins TRBV9 to TRBJ2-2; 13 bases match TRBD2. J gave up 10 bases and V 2 bases, and 5 bases lay outside the gene matches. This CDR3 has 15 residues. Per germline, CDR1 SGDLS and CDR2 YYNGEE. The CDR3 DNA follows: TGTGCCAGCAGCGTCGGACTAGCGGGAGTGGAGGAGCTGTTTTTT. This codes for CASSVGLAGVEELFF.

For this clone: This specimen includes other DNA sequences encoding the same CDR3. The chain combines TRBV4-1 with TRBJ2-5, with D tentatively TRBD2 (6 bases). In germline, CDR1 is MGHRA, CDR2 YSYEKL. V lost 1 base and J lost 5, with 8 bases in between. This CDR3 comprises 13 residues. The CDR3 here is CASSQVGGETQYF. The DNA of the CDR3 is TGCGCCAGCAGCCAAGTCGGGGGTGAGACCCAGTACTTC.

As DNA, the CDR3 is TGTGCCTGGAGTTCGACTAGCGGAAGCTCCTACGAGCAGTACTTC. Translated, it gives CAWSSTSGSSYEQYF. The chain has TRBV30 and TRBJ2-7; 9 bases map to TRBD2. The germline gives CDR1 GTSNPN, CDR2 SVGIG (reference sequence). The CDR3 totals 15 residues. V lost 2 bases, J lost 0 bases, and 5 bases stayed unmatched.

The chain employs TRBV28 and TRBJ1-5; D gene unclear. The V end lost 6 bases, the J end lost 9 bases, and 12 bases lay between the germline ends. The germline V gene has CDR1 MDHEN and CDR2 SYDVKM. The CDR3 is made up of 12 amino acids. The CDR3 DNA reads as TGTGCCAGCAGATTGAAAGGAGGGCCCCAGCATTTT. As protein: CASRLKGGPQHF.

V and J are TRBV18 and TRBJ2-5, with D unclear. Germline lookup yields CDR1 KGHSH and CDR2 LQKENI. This CDR3 has 14 amino acids. With 0 bases removed from V and 2 bases from J, the gap between germline ends came to 7 bases. CDR3 sequence: CASSPPASQETQYF. The CDR3 DNA follows: TGTGCCAGCTCACCACCGGCCTCGCAAGAGACCCAGTACTTC.

The chain joins TRBV19 to TRBJ1-2, with D possibly being TRBD1 (6 bases). This CDR3 contains 13 residues. The V end lost 6 bases, the J end lost 5 bases, and 13 bases lay between the germline ends. Germline V gives CDR1 LNHDA, CDR2 SQIVND (reference sequence). The CDR3 nucleotides read TGTGCCAGTAGAACTTTCCAGGGGTATGGCTACACCTTC. Its protein product is CASRTFQGYGYTF. The full variable domain, rest sourced from reference TRBV19 and TRBJ1-2, is DGGITQSPKYLFRKEGQNVTLSCEQNLNHDAMYWYRQDPGQGLRLIYYSQIVNDFQKGDIAEGYSVSREKKESFPLTVTSAQKNPTAFYLCASRTFQGYGYTFGSGTRLTVV.